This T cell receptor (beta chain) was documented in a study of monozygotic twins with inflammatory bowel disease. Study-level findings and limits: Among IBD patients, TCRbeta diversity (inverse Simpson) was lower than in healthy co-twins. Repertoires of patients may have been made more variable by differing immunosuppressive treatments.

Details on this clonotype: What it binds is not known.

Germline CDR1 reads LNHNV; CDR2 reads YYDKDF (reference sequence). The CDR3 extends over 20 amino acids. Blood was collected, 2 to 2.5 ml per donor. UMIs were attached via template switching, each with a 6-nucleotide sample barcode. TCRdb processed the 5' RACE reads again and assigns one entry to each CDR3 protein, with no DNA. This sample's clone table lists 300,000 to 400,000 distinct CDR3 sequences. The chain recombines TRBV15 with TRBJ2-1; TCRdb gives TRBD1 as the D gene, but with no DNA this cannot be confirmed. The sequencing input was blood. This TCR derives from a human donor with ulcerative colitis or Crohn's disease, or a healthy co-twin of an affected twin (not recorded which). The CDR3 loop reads CATSSRGQGTLQSSYNEQFF.